This T cell receptor beta chain was identified during a study of ipilimumab plus nivolumab after autologous stem cell transplantation. Looking at the study overall: The DLBCL cohort had primary refractory and relapsed disease, with 18-month progression-free survival of approximately 87% and 28%.

TCRdb's table, derived via immunoSEQ multiplex PCR, lists solely in-frame clones and lacks some. The data contain 10,000 to 15,000 clones, 55% to 85% of them seen just once; the ten biggest clones take up about 18%. This CDR3 contains 12 residues. In germline, CDR1 is MNHEY, CDR2 SVGAGI. The V gene lost 4 bases and the J gene lost 6 bases, with 7 bases spanning the gap. Checkpoint therapy with ipilimumab 1 mg/kg began 14 to 28 days after transplant. Patients received nivolumab 3 mg/kg at weeks 1, 4, 7, 10, then fortnightly to week 26. The material sequenced was PBMCs, taken in a trial of ipilimumab plus nivolumab as post-transplant consolidation. The receptor was derived from a male donor with diffuse large B-cell lymphoma. The J gene is TRBJ1-3, the V gene TRBV6-5, with D uncertain. CDR3 bases: TGTGCCAGCAGTTCTCCAGCAAACACCATATATTTT. Its protein product is CASSSPANTIYF.